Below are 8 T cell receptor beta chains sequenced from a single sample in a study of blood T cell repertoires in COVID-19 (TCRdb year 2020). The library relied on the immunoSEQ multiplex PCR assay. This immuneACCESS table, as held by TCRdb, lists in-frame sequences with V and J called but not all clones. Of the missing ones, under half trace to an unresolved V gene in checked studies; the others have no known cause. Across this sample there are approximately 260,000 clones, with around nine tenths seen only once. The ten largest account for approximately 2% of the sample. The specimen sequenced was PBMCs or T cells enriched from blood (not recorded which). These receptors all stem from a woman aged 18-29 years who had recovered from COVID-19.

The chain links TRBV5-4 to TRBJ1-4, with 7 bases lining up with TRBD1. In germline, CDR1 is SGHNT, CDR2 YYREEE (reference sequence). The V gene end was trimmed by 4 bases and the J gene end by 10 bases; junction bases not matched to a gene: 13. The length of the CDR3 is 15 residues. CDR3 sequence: CASSPPPGQRGKLFF. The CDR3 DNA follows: TGTGCCAGCAGCCCCCCTCCGGGACAGAGGGGAAAACTGTTTTTT.

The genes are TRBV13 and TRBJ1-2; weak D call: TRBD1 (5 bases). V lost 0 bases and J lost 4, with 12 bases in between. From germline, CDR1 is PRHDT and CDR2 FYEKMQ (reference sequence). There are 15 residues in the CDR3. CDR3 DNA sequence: TGTGCCAGCAGCTTAGGGTCATCGGGGGTCTATGGCTACACCTTC. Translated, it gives CASSLGSSGVYGYTF.

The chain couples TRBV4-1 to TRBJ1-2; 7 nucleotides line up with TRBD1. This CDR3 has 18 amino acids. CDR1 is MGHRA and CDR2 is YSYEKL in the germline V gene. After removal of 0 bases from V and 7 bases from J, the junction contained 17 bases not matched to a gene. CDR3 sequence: CASSQEDRIGLWGSGYTF. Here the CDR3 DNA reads TGCGCCAGCAGCCAAGAGGACAGGATTGGGCTTTGGGGTTCTGGCTACACCTTC.

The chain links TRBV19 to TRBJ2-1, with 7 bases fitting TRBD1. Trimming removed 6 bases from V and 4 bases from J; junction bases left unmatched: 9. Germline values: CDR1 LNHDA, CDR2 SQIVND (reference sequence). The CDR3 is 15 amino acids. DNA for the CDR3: TGTGCCAGTAGCCGACAGGGTAGAGGTTACAATGAGCAGTTCTTC. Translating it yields CASSRQGRGYNEQFF. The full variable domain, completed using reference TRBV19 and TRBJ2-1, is DGGITQSPKYLFRKEGQNVTLSCEQNLNHDAMYWYRQDPGQGLRLIYYSQIVNDFQKGDIAEGYSVSREKKESFPLTVTSAQKNPTAFYLCASSRQGRGYNEQFFGPGTRLTVL.

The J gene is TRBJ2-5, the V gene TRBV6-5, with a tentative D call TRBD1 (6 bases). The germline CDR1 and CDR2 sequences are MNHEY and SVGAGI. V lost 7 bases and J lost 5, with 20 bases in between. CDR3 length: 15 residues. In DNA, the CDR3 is TGTGCCAGCACCCGACGGACAGTGATAGGGGAGACCCAGTACTTC. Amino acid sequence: CASTRRTVIGETQYF.

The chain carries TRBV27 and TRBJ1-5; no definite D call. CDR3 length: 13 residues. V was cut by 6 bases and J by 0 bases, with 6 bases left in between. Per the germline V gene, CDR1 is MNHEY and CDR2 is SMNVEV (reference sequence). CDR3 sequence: CASSPNSNQPQHF. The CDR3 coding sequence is TGTGCCAGCAGCCCAAATAGCAATCAGCCCCAGCATTTT.

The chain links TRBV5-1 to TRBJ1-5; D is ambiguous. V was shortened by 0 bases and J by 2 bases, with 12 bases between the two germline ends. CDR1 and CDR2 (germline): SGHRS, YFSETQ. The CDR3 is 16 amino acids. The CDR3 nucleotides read TGCGCCAGCAGCTTGGTAGGGTTGGAGGGCAATCAGCCCCAGCATTTT. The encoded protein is CASSLVGLEGNQPQHF.

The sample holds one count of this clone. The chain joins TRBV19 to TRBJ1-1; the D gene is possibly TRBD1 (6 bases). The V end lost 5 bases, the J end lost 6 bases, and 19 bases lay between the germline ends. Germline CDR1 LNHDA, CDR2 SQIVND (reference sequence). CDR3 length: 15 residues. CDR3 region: CASSEQTGSHSEAFF. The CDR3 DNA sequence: TGTGCCAGTAGTGAACAGACAGGCTCCCATTCTGAAGCTTTCTTT.